Below, one TCR beta chain is given with its context. Its antigen is currently unknown. Trimming took 4 bases from V and 3 from J, leaving 10 bases between them. Germline-derived CDR1 and CDR2 are MGHRA and YSYEKL. The CDR3 runs to 15 residues. The entry originates in a study of OX40 agonist ivuxolimab in advanced cancers. Overall study: Ivuxolimab, an antibody that agonizes OX40 (CD134), was administered to the patients.

Assay: immunoSEQ multiplex PCR; the TCRdb copy retains only in-frame clones and omits some. The sample includes 100,000 to 140,000 clones, 80% to 95% of them seen just once. Regarding the study as a whole: In general, CD8+ T cells held more expanded clones than CD4+ did, on average.

The sequenced sample was CD4+ or CD8+ T cells sorted from blood, obtained in a trial of the OX40 agonist ivuxolimab. V is TRBV4-1 and J is TRBJ2-6; a possible D gene is TRBD2 (5 bases). The receptor's source is an adult with an advanced solid tumor such as melanoma, head and neck, liver or kidney cancer. DNA for the CDR3: TGCGCCAGCAGCCGAGAGGGATATGGGGCCAACGTCCTGACTTTC. Translation gives CASSREGYGANVLTF.